Listed here are 29 T cell receptor beta chains from one sample, sequenced in a study of blood T cell repertoires in COVID-19. Some clones are missing from TCRdb's copy, which holds only in-frame ones; the method was immunoSEQ multiplex PCR. The table lists roughly 120,000 clones, roughly 85% of them singletons. Material: peripheral blood. Source of these receptors: a man at least 80 years old with acute or convalescent COVID-19.

This clone appeared a few times. The chain uses TRBV5-1 and TRBJ2-1; TRBD1 might be the D (5 bases). This CDR3 spans 15 amino acids. In germline, CDR1 is SGHRS, CDR2 YFSETQ. With 0 bases removed from V and 1 base from J, the gap between germline ends came to 8 bases. CDR3 loop: CASSLEGDSYNEQFF. The CDR3 region has the DNA TGCGCCAGCAGCTTGGAAGGGGATTCCTACAATGAGCAGTTCTTC.

This clone was detected only a few times. This sequence joins TRBV4-2 and TRBJ1-5; D is possibly TRBD1 (6 bases). From germline, CDR1 is LGHNA and CDR2 YNFKEQ. The CDR3 has 14 amino acids. V lost 4 bases to trimming and J lost 6 bases, with 13 bases between them. The CDR3 is CASSPGEGVQPQHF. The CDR3, as DNA: TGTGCCAGCAGCCCCGGGGAGGGGGTTCAGCCCCAGCATTTT.

This clone was counted only a few times. The rearrangement uses TRBV5-6 and TRBJ2-2; 11 nucleotides line up with TRBD2. The CDR3 spans 17 residues. Germline CDR1 SGHDT, CDR2 YYEEEE. V shed 4 bases, J shed 1 base, and the junction held 6 bases outside the gene matches. This CDR3 reads CASSQLAGAMNTGELFF. The DNA of the CDR3 is TGTGCCAGCAGCCAACTAGCGGGGGCCATGAACACCGGGGAGCTGTTTTTT.

This clone was detected only a few times. The genes are TRBV9 and TRBJ2-7, with TRBD2 matching over 7 bases. The CDR3 runs 15 residues. Germline V gene data show CDR1 as SGDLS and CDR2 as YYNGEE. The V segment lost 0 bases and the J segment 6 bases; nucleotides outside the gene matches: 9. CDR3: CASSVAGGSGSEQYF. The CDR3 DNA reads as TGTGCCAGCAGCGTAGCTGGCGGGAGCGGGTCCGAGCAGTACTTC.

The rearrangement uses TRBV5-8 and TRBJ2-5; D not certain. Trimming removed 4 bases from V and 1 base from J, with 11 bases in between. CDR3 length: 14 amino acids. Germline CDR1 and CDR2: SGHTS and YDEGEE. CDR3 residues: CASSIFSIQETQYF. DNA for the CDR3: TGTGCCAGCAGCATCTTTAGCATCCAAGAGACCCAGTACTTC. Filled out from reference TRBV5-8 and TRBJ2-5, the complete variable domain reads EAGVTQSPTHLIKTRGQQATLRCSPISGHTSVYWYQQALGLGLQFLLWYDEGEERNRGNFPPRFSGRQFPNYSSELNVNALELEDSALYLCASSIFSIQETQYFGPGTRLLVL.

The rearrangement links TRBV28 to TRBJ2-7; 14 positions agree with TRBD2. The J segment lost 6 bases and the V segment lost 2 bases, leaving 3 bases of the junction unmatched. This CDR3 comprises 15 residues. CDR1 and CDR2 from the germline V gene are MDHEN and SYDVKM. The CDR3 sequence: CASSLGTSGSSEQYF. CDR3 DNA sequence: TGTGCCAGCAGTTTAGGGACTAGCGGGAGCTCCGAGCAGTACTTC.

This clone was counted a single time. The chain couples TRBV4-2 to TRBJ2-1; weak D call: TRBD2 (7 bases). From germline, CDR1 is LGHNA and CDR2 YNFKEQ. The CDR3 sequence is 16 residues long. The V gene lost 1 base and the J gene lost 7 bases, with 17 bases spanning the gap. The CDR3 here is CASSQAKGGSGNEQFF. The CDR3 DNA reads as TGTGCCAGCAGCCAAGCTAAGGGGGGGAGCGGGAATGAGCAGTTCTTC.

This clone was counted once. This chain uses TRBV30 with TRBJ1-1; D not certain. This CDR3 spans 13 amino acids. The V and J ends lost 1 base and 3 bases respectively, with 9 bases between them. Germline lookup yields CDR1 GTSNPN and CDR2 SVGIG (reference sequence). The chain's CDR3 is CAWSGLVDTEAFF. The CDR3 nucleotides read TGTGCCTGGAGTGGTTTGGTAGACACTGAAGCTTTCTTT.

The rearrangement joins TRBV30 to TRBJ2-7; 7 nucleotides agree with TRBD2. J lost 3 bases, V lost 1 base, and 6 bases had no gene match. This CDR3 comprises 14 residues. The germline CDR1 and CDR2 sequences are GTSNPN and SVGIG (reference sequence). In DNA form, the CDR3 reads TGTGCCTGGAGTGGGGAGGGATTTGGCTACGAGCAGTACTTC. Protein product: CAWSGEGFGYEQYF.

The CDR3 protein is CASSLVRAGEGDTQYF. CDR3 nucleotides: TGTGCCAGCAGCTTAGTCCGTGCAGGGGAGGGAGATACGCAGTATTTT. The J gene is TRBJ2-3, the V gene TRBV11-3, with a tentative D call TRBD2 (7 bases). Looked up from germline, CDR1 is SGHNT and CDR2 is YENEEA. The CDR3 has 16 residues. The ends were cut back, 1 base at V and 5 bases at J, with 16 bases in the middle.

The chain recombines TRBV19 with TRBJ1-2; the match to TRBD1 covers 8 bases. Germline CDR1 LNHDA, CDR2 SQIVND (reference sequence). The CDR3 is 14 residues long. After removal of 6 bases from V and 4 bases from J, the junction contained 7 bases not matched to a gene. CDR3 nucleotides: TGTGCCAGTAGAGCCCGGGACAGGACCTATGGCTACACCTTC. This translates into CASRARDRTYGYTF.

This sequence joins TRBV18 and TRBJ1-1, with a weak D call TRBD1 (6 bases). This CDR3 comprises 17 residues. Germline loops: CDR1 KGHSH, CDR2 LQKENI. Trimming removed 2 bases from V and 1 base from J, with 17 bases in between. The CDR3 sequence is CASSPGRGPKRNTEAFF. CDR3 sequence (DNA): TGTGCCAGCTCACCAGGCAGGGGCCCCAAGAGGAACACTGAAGCTTTCTTT.

The DNA for the CDR3 is TGTGCCTGGAGCCCACTGAGGGGGGGCGCGACTGGCCAAGCAATGAACACTGAAGCTTTCTTT. Protein sequence: CAWSPLRGGATGQAMNTEAFF. The rearrangement uses TRBV30 and TRBJ1-1, with D possibly being TRBD1 (6 bases). This CDR3 is built from 21 residues. The ends were cut back, 3 bases at V and 0 bases at J, with 32 bases in the middle. The germline V gene has CDR1 GTSNPN and CDR2 SVGIG (reference sequence).

The chain has TRBV7-2 and TRBJ2-3; 8 bases align to TRBD1. In germline, CDR1 is SGHTA, CDR2 FQGNSA. V was pared by 5 bases and J by 4 bases, with 8 bases of the junction left unmatched. The CDR3 loop spans 15 amino acids. CDR3 amino acids: CASSLADRAADTQYF. Here the CDR3 DNA reads TGTGCCAGCAGCCTGGCGGACAGGGCCGCAGATACGCAGTATTTT.

This clone came up once. The V gene is TRBV11-2, the J gene TRBJ2-5; D call uncertain. Germline CDR1 reads SGHAT; CDR2 reads FQNNGV. The V end lost 1 base, the J end lost 5 bases, and 11 bases lay between the germline ends. This CDR3 comprises 14 residues. Written as DNA, the CDR3 is TGTGCCAGCAGCTTAGCACCCGTCGGGGAGACCCAGTACTTC. Protein: CASSLAPVGETQYF.

The chain recombines TRBV9 with TRBJ2-1, with a possible D match to TRBD2 (5 bases). V was pared by 1 base and J by 2 bases, with 10 bases between. CDR1 is SGDLS, CDR2 YYNGEE, per germline. The CDR3 spans 15 residues. The CDR3 bases are TGTGCCAGCAGCGTACGAGCGGAACCCTACAATGAGCAGTTCTTC. Protein product: CASSVRAEPYNEQFF.

V gene TRBV7-8 combines with J gene TRBJ2-1; 10 positions match TRBD2. Trimming removed 3 bases from V and 7 bases from J; junction bases left unmatched: 6. Per the germline V gene, CDR1 is SGHVS and CDR2 is FQNEAQ. The CDR3 runs to 15 residues. The CDR3 DNA reads as TGTGCCAGCAGCTTCCTAGCGGGAGCCTGGAATGAGCAGTTCTTC. This encodes CASSFLAGAWNEQFF. The variable domain in full, completed from reference TRBV7-8 and TRBJ2-1, reads GAGVSQSPRYKVAKRGQDVALRCDPISGHVSLFWYQQALGQGPEFLTYFQNEAQLDKSGLPSDRFFAERPEGSVSTLKIQRTQQEDSAVYLCASSFLAGAWNEQFFGPGTRLTVL.

The chain uses TRBV9 and TRBJ1-2; 12 bases fit TRBD1. This CDR3 region has 17 residues. From germline, CDR1 is SGDLS and CDR2 YYNGEE. V lost 3 bases to trimming and J lost 6 bases; unmatched junction nucleotides: 12. CDR3 amino acids: CASSALHRDRGQNGYTF. The DNA of the CDR3 is TGTGCCAGCAGCGCTCTCCACCGGGACAGGGGGCAGAATGGCTACACCTTC.

This clone came up once. The rearrangement links TRBV12-3 or TRBV12-4 to TRBJ2-7; D may be TRBD1 (6 bases). Trimming left V 3 bases short and J 4 bases short, with 10 bases between. The length of the CDR3 is 13 residues. The CDR3 coding sequence is TGTGCCAGCAGTTTGGGGACACCGTACGAGCAGTACTTC. Protein product: CASSLGTPYEQYF.

The chain couples TRBV18 to TRBJ2-7, with 9 positions matching TRBD1. The V gene's germline CDR1 is KGHSH and CDR2 LQKENI. The junction had 5 bases not matched to a gene; V was cut back by 1 base and J by 10 bases. The CDR3 extends over 13 amino acids. The CDR3 spells CASSPRQGVRQYF. CDR3 nucleotide sequence: TGTGCCAGCTCACCACGACAGGGGGTTCGACAGTACTTC.

This clone was detected once. The V call is TRBV11-2, the J call TRBJ1-1; D unclear. The CDR3 runs 14 residues. CDR1 and CDR2 (germline): SGHAT, FQNNGV. V lost 0 bases to trimming and J lost 11 bases, with 16 bases between them. The CDR3 DNA follows: TGTGCCAGCAGCTTAGATGGCGCGGGGAGGGAGGCTTTCTTT. This sequence encodes CASSLDGAGREAFF. The whole variable domain, remainder taken from reference TRBV11-2 and TRBJ1-1, is EAGVAQSPRYKIIEKRQSVAFWCNPISGHATLYWYQQILGQGPKLLIQFQNNGVVDDSQLPKDRFSAERLKGVDSTLKIQPAKLEDSAVYLCASSLDGAGREAFFGQGTRLTVV.

CDR3 DNA: TGTGCCAGCAGCTGGGGGCGACAGGGGAACACTGAAGCTTTCTTT. Protein: CASSWGRQGNTEAFF. The chain is built from TRBV5-4 and TRBJ1-1; 7 bases are shared with TRBD1. With 3 bases clipped from V and 1 base from J, the junction kept 6 bases outside the gene matches. CDR3 length: 15 residues. Germline V gene lookup returns CDR1 SGHNT and CDR2 YYREEE (reference sequence).

The rearrangement uses TRBV29-1 and TRBJ2-7; TRBD2 might be the D (5 bases). Trimming took off 7 bases at V and 4 bases at J, with 11 bases between the two ends. Germline-derived CDR1 and CDR2 are SQVTM and ANQGSEA. The CDR3 covers 11 residues. As DNA, the CDR3 is TGCAGCGCTGGACGGGGATACGAGCAGTACTTC. Its protein product is CSAGRGYEQYF.

V is TRBV5-1 and J is TRBJ1-4, with a tentative D call TRBD1 (5 bases). The germline V gene encodes CDR1 SGHRS and CDR2 YFSETQ. V was shortened by 0 bases and J by 5 bases, with 8 bases between the two germline ends. The CDR3 runs 14 residues. The CDR3 DNA follows: TGCGCCAGCAGCTTGGTGGGGCGGAATGAAAAACTGTTTTTT. Translated, it gives CASSLVGRNEKLFF.

V usage is TRBV11-2 and J usage is TRBJ1-1; D is unresolved. The CDR3 sequence is 13 residues long. Trimming took off 2 bases at V and 1 base at J, with 5 bases between the two ends. The germline CDR1 and CDR2 sequences are SGHAT and FQNNGV. CDR3 residues: CASSLLRNTEAFF. The CDR3, as DNA: TGTGCCAGCAGCTTATTGAGGAACACTGAAGCTTTCTTT.

V is TRBV29-1 and J is TRBJ2-7; D uncertain. The ends were cut back, 1 base at V and 2 bases at J, with 9 bases in the middle. The CDR3 has 13 residues. Germline-derived CDR1 and CDR2 are SQVTM and ANQGSEA. The CDR3 coding sequence is TGCAGCGTTGAAGGTCAGTACCCCTACGAGCAGTACTTC. This encodes CSVEGQYPYEQYF.

The V and J genes are TRBV19 and TRBJ1-1, with D maybe TRBD1 (5 bases). CDR1 and CDR2 from the germline V gene are LNHDA and SQIVND (reference sequence). The CDR3 has 13 residues. Trimming took 6 bases from V and 1 from J, leaving 9 bases between them. CDR3 amino acids: CASSPQGNTEAFF. CDR3 DNA sequence: TGTGCCAGTAGCCCCCAGGGGAACACTGAAGCTTTCTTT.

V usage is TRBV25-1 and J usage is TRBJ1-1, with D uncertain. V was clipped by 7 bases and J by 1 base, with 10 bases between them. This CDR3 is 13 amino acids long. In germline, CDR1 is MGHDK, CDR2 SYGVNS. The CDR3 DNA reads TGTGCCAGCAAGACCCTAGGGAACACTGAAGCTTTCTTT. This codes for CASKTLGNTEAFF. The whole variable domain, remainder taken from reference TRBV25-1 and TRBJ1-1, is EADIYQTPRYLVIGTGKKITLECSQTMGHDKMYWYQQDPGMELHLIHYSYGVNSTEKGDLSSESTVSRIRTEHFPLTLESARPSHTSQYLCASKTLGNTEAFFGQGTRLTVV.

The genes are TRBV19 and TRBJ1-5, with D perhaps TRBD1 (5 bases). V was shortened by 10 bases and J by 7 bases, with 11 bases between the two germline ends. Germline CDR1 and CDR2: LNHDA and SQIVND (reference sequence). The CDR3 contains 11 residues. CDR3 amino acids: CAIPKGQPQHF. In nucleotides, the CDR3 is TGTGCCATCCCCAAGGGGCAGCCCCAGCATTTT. Drawing the rest from reference TRBV19 and TRBJ1-5, the complete variable domain is DGGITQSPKYLFRKEGQNVTLSCEQNLNHDAMYWYRQDPGQGLRLIYYSQIVNDFQKGDIAEGYSVSREKKESFPLTVTSAQKNPTAFYLCAIPKGQPQHFGDGTRLSIL.